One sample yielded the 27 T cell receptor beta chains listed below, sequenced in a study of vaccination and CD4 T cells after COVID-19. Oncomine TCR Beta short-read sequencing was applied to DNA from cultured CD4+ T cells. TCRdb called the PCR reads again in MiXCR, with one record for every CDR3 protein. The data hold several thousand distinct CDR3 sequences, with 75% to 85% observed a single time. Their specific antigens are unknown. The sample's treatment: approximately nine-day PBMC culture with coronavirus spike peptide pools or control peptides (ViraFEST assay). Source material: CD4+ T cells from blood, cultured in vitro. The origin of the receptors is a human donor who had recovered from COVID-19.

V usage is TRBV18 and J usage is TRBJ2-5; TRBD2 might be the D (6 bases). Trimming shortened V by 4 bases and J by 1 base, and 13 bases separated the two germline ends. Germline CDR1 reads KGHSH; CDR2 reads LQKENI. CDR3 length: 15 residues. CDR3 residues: CASSLVMGGQETQYF. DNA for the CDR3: TGTGCCAGCTCACTTGTGATGGGAGGCCAAGAGACCCAGTACTTC.

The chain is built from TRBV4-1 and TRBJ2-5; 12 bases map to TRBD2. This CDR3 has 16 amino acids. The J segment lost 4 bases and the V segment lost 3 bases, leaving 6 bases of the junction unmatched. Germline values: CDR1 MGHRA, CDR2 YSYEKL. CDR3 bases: TGCGCCAGCAGCCATGGCGAGACTAGCGGGGGAGAGACCCAGTACTTC. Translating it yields CASSHGETSGGETQYF.

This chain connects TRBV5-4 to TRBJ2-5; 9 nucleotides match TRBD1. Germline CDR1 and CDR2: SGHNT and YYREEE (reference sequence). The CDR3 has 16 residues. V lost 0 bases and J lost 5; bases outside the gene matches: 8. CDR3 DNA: TGTGCCAGCAGCTTGGCCGGAGACAGGGGGTTTGAGACCCAGTACTTC. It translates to CASSLAGDRGFETQYF. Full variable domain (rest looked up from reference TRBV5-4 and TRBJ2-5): ETGVTQSPTHLIKTRGQQVTLRCSSQSGHNTVSWYQQALGQGPQFIFQYYREEENGRGNFPPRFSGLQFPNYSSELNVNALELDDSALYLCASSLAGDRGFETQYFGPGTRLLVL.

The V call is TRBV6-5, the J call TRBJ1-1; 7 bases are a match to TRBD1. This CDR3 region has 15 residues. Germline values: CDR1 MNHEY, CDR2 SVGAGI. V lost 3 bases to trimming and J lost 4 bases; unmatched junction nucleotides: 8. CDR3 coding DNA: TGTGCCAGCAGTTATAAAGGGGGCCCTGGCACTGAAGCTTTCTTT. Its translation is CASSYKGGPGTEAFF.

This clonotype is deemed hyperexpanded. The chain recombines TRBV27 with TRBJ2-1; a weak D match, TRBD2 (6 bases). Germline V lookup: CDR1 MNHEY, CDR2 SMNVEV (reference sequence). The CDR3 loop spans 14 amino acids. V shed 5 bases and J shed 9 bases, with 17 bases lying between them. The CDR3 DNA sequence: TGTGCCAGCAGTCAGACTTGGGACTTCTCTGAGCAGTTCTTC. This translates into CASSQTWDFSEQFF.

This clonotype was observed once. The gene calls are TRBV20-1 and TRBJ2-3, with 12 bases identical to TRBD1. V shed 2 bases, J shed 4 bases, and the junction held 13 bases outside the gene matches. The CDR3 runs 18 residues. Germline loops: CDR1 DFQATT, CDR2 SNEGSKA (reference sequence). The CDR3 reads CSARPDAGTGGLADTQYF. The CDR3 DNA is TGCAGTGCTAGACCCGACGCCGGGACAGGGGGCCTGGCAGATACGCAGTATTTT.

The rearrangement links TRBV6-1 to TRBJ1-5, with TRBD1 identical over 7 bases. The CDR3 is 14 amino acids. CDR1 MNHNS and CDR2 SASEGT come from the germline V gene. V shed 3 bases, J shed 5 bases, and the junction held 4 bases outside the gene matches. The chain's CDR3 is CASSEGDSYQPQHF. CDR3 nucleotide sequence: TGTGCCAGCAGTGAGGGGGACAGTTATCAGCCCCAGCATTTT.

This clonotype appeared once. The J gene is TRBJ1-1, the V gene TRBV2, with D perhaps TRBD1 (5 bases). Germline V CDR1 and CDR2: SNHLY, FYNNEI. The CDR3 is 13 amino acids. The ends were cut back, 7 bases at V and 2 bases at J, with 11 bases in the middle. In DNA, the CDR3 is TGTGCCAGCAAGGACAATGTAAACACTGAAGCTTTCTTT. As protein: CASKDNVNTEAFF. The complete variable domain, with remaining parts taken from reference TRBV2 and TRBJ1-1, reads EPEVTQTPSHQVTQMGQEVILRCVPISNHLYFYWYRQILGQKVEFLVSFYNNEISEKSEIFDDQFSVERPDGSNFTLKIRSTKLEDSAMYFCASKDNVNTEAFFGQGTRLTVV.

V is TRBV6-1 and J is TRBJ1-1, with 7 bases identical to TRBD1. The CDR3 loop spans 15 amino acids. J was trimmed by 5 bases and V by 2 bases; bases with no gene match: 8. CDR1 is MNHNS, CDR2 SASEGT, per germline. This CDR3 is CASSESGQGGTEAFF. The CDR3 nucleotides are TGTGCCAGCAGTGAAAGTGGGCAGGGGGGGACTGAAGCTTTCTTT.

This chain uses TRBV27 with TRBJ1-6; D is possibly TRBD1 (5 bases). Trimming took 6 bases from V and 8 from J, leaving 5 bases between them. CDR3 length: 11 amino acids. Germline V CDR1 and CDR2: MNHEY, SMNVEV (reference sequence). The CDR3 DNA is TGTGCCAGCAGGGGGGATTCACCCCTCCACTTT. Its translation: CASRGDSPLHF.

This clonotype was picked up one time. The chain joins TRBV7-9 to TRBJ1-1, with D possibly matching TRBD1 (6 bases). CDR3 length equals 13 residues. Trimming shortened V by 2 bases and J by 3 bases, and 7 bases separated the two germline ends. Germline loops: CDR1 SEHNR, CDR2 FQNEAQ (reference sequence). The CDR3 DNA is TGTGCCAGCAGCTTAAACAGGGACACTGAAGCTTTCTTT. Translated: CASSLNRDTEAFF.

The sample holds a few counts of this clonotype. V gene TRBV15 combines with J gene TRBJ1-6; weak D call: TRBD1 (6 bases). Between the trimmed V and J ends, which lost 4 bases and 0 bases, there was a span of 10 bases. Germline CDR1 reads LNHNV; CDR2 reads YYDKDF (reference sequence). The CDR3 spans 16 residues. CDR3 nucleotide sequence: TGTGCCACCAGCACCGGACAGAGCTCCTATAATTCACCCCTCCACTTT. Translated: CATSTGQSSYNSPLHF.

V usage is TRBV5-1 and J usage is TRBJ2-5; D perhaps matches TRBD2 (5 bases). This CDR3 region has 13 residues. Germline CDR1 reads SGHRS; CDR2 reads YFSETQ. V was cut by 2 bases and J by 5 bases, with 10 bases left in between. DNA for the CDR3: TGCGCCAGCAGCTTCGGGGTTGGGGAGACCCAGTACTTC. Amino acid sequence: CASSFGVGETQYF.

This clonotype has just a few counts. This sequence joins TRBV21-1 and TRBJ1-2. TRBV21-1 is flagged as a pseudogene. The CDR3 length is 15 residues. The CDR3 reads CASSKVRKARYGYTF. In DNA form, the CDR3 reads TGTGCCAGCAGCAAAGTACGTAAGGCCCGCTATGGCTACACCTTC.

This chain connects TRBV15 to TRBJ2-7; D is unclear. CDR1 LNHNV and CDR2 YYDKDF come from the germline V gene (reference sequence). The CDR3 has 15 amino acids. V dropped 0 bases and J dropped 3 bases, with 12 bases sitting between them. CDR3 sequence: CATSRESLGDYEQYF. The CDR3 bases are TGTGCCACCAGCAGAGAGTCCCTCGGAGACTACGAGCAGTACTTC.

In DNA, the CDR3 is TGCAGTGCCCCGACCCCCACGACTAGCGGGGACAATGAGCAGTTCTTC. Amino acid sequence: CSAPTPTTSGDNEQFF. The gene calls are TRBV20-1 and TRBJ2-1; 11 nucleotides match TRBD2. From germline, CDR1 is DFQATT and CDR2 SNEGSKA (reference sequence). The CDR3 has 16 residues. V trimming: 6 bases; J trimming: 5 bases; junction bases outside the gene matches: 12.

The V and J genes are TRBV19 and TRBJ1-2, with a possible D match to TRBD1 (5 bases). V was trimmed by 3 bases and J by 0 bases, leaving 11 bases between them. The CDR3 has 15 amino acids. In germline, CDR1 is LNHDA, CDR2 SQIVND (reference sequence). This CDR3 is CASSIGTGPNYGYTF. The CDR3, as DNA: TGTGCCAGTAGTATCGGAACAGGACCTAACTATGGCTACACCTTC.

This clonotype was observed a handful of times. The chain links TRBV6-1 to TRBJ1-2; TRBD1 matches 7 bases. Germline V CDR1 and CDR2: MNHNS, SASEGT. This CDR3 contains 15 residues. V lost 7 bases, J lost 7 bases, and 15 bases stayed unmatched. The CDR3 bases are TGTGCCAGCAAGAGAGCAAGGGAGACAGGGCGTGGCTACACCTTC. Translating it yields CASKRARETGRGYTF.

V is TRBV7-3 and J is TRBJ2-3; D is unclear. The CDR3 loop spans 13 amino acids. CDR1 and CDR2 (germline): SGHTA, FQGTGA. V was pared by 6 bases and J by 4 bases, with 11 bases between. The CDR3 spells CASSPGSSDTQYF. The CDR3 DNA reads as TGTGCCAGCAGTCCCGGGTCATCAGATACGCAGTATTTT.

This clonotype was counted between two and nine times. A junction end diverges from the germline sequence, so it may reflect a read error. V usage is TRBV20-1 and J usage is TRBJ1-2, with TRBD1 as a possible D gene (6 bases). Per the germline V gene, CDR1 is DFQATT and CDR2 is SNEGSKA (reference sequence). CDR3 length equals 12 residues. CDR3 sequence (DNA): TGCAGTGCTAGACTAAGAGGACAGACGAACGAATTC. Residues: CSARLRGQTNEF.

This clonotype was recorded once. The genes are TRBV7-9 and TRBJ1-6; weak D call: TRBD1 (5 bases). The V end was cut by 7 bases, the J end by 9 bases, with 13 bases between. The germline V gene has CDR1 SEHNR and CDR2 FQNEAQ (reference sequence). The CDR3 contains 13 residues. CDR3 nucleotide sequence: TGTGCCAGCACCTCGAGGGGCGCTTCACCCCTCCACTTT. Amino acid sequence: CASTSRGASPLHF.

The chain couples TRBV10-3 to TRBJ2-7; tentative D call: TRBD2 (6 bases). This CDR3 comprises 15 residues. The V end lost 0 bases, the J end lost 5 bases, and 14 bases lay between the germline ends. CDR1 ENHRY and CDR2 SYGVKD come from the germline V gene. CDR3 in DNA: TGTGCCATCAGTGAGTCCGGGGGAATAATCCACGAGCAGTACTTC. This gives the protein CAISESGGIIHEQYF.

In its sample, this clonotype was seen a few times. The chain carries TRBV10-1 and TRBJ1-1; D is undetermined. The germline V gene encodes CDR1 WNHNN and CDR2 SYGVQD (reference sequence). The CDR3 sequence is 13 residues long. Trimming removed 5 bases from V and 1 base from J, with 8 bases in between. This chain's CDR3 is CASSCGPNTEAFF. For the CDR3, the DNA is TGCGCCAGCAGTTGTGGGCCGAACACTGAAGCTTTCTTT.

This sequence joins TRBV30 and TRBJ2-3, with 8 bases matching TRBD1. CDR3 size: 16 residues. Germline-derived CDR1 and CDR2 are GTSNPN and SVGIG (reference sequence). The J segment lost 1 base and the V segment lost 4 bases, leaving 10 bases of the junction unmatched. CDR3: CAWTTSDRGGTDTQYF. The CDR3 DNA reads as TGTGCCTGGACCACCTCCGACAGGGGCGGCACAGATACGCAGTATTTT.

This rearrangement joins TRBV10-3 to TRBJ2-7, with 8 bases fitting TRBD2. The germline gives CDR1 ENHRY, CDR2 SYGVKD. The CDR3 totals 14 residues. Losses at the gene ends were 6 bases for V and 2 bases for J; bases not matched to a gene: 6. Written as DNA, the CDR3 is TGTGCCATCAGGGGAGCGGGGGACCCCTACGAGCAGTACTTC. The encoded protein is CAIRGAGDPYEQYF.

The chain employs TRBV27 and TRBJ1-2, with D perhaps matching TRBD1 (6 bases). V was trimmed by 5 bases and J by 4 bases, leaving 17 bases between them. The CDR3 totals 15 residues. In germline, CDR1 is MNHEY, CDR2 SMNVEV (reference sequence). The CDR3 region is CASSQEPGHTYGYTF. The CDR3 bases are TGTGCCAGCAGTCAAGAACCGGGACACACCTATGGCTACACCTTC.

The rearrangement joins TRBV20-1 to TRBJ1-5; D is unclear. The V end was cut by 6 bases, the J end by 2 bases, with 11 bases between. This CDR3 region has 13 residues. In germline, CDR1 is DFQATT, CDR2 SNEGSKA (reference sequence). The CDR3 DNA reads TGCAGTGCGGTGAGGGATCGCAATCAGCCCCAGCATTTT. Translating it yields CSAVRDRNQPQHF.